These 30 T cell receptor beta chains share one sample of origin, sequenced in a study of naive and memory T cell subsets. TCR cDNA received a 3' ligated oligonucleotide that carried a UMI. Ligated cDNA underwent four rounds of PCR with nested alpha and beta constant region primers and SP2. TCRdb reprocessed the 5' RACE reads via MiXCR and lists one record per CDR3 protein. The repertoire includes about 62,000 distinct CDR3 sequences, 6% to 8.5% of them detected once, and 15% to 20% sits in the top ten. The receptors shown here come from a female donor in good health.

There are a few counts of this clonotype. This chain uses TRBV6-5 with TRBJ2-3; TRBD1 might be the D (6 bases). The CDR3 contains 16 residues. V gave up 0 bases and J gave up 2 bases, with 12 bases separating them. Germline V gene sequence: CDR1 MNHEY, CDR2 SVGAGI. CDR3 loop: CASSYSGQTNTDTQYF. The CDR3 coding sequence is TGTGCCAGCAGTTACTCCGGACAGACAAACACAGATACGCAGTATTTT.

This clonotype has at least ten counts. This rearrangement joins TRBV6-5 to TRBJ2-7; perhaps TRBD2 as D (6 bases). Germline CDR1 reads MNHEY; CDR2 reads SVGAGI. The CDR3 consists of 15 residues. Trimming shortened V by 2 bases and J by 1 base, and 12 bases separated the two germline ends. The CDR3 DNA reads as TGTGCCAGCAGTTACGGAGGGACGGGGTCCTACGAGCAGTACTTC. This sequence encodes CASSYGGTGSYEQYF.

The sample holds many counts of this clonotype. The J gene is TRBJ1-3, the V gene TRBV12-3 or TRBV12-4; TRBD1 aligns across 7 bases. CDR3 size: 14 residues. With V trimmed by 5 bases and J by 4 bases, 5 bases remained unmatched. Here the CDR3 DNA reads TGTGCCAGCAGTGGAACAGGGGCGGGAAACACCATATATTTT. Its translation: CASSGTGAGNTIYF.

This clonotype was seen ten or more times. V gene TRBV27 combines with J gene TRBJ1-5; the D is unclear. The CDR3 consists of 11 residues. V lost 8 bases to trimming and J lost 3 bases, with 5 bases between them. In germline, CDR1 is MNHEY, CDR2 SMNVEV (reference sequence). CDR3 residues: CASGYNQPQHF. CDR3 nucleotides: TGTGCCAGCGGATACAATCAGCCCCAGCATTTT.

The V gene is TRBV29-1, the J gene TRBJ2-5; the D gene could be TRBD1 or TRBD2 (5 bases each). The CDR3 covers 17 residues. V gave up 3 bases and J gave up 4 bases, with 24 bases separating them. Germline loops: CDR1 SQVTM, CDR2 ANQGSEA. In nucleotides, the CDR3 is TGCAGCGTTGACTCGGGGCGAGGCCGAGGAGTAGTAGAGACCCAGTACTTC. This sequence encodes CSVDSGRGRGVVETQYF.

This clonotype was observed a handful of times. The genes are TRBV7-9 and TRBJ2-1, with 10 bases aligning to TRBD2. The V segment lost 0 bases and the J segment 5 bases; nucleotides outside the gene matches: 4. From germline, CDR1 is SEHNR and CDR2 FQNEAQ (reference sequence). This CDR3 has 16 residues. The CDR3 DNA is TGTGCCAGCAGCTTAGCCAGCGGGAGGGCCGACAATGAGCAGTTCTTC. The encoded protein is CASSLASGRADNEQFF.

This clonotype was seen many times. The chain carries TRBV28 and TRBJ1-1, with 8 nucleotides matching TRBD1. Germline V gives CDR1 MDHEN, CDR2 SYDVKM. V shed 6 bases, J shed 4 bases, and the junction held 7 bases outside the gene matches. This CDR3 comprises 14 residues. The CDR3 nucleotides read TGTGCCAGCAGCTTCCTTCAGGGGGCCACTGAAGCTTTCTTT. This translates into CASSFLQGATEAFF.

A few counts support this clonotype. Here the CDR3 reads CASSLNRPLNTEAFF. CDR3 coding DNA: TGCGCCAGCAGCTTGAACAGGCCATTGAACACTGAAGCTTTCTTT. J is TRBJ1-1 and V is TRBV5-1, with D maybe TRBD1 (5 bases). Trimming took 1 base from V and 0 from J, leaving 10 bases between them. Germline CDR1 reads SGHRS; CDR2 reads YFSETQ. The CDR3 loop spans 15 amino acids.

This clonotype was seen ten or more times. The chain combines TRBV24-1 with TRBJ2-2; D gene unclear. The V end was cut by 2 bases, the J end by 6 bases, with 9 bases between. Germline assignment: CDR1 KGHDR and CDR2 SFDVKD. The CDR3 sequence is 14 residues long. CDR3 coding DNA: TGTGCCACCAGTGATTCCGCCAGCCCCGGGGAGCTGTTTTTT. Protein sequence: CATSDSASPGELFF.

This clonotype was seen more than once but under ten times. The V call is TRBV4-2, the J call TRBJ2-5; perhaps TRBD1 as D (6 bases). V lost 1 base to trimming and J lost 5 bases, with 14 bases between them. In germline, CDR1 is LGHNA, CDR2 YNFKEQ. The CDR3 extends over 15 amino acids. CDR3 amino acids: CASSQGPGQQETQYF. In DNA form, the CDR3 reads TGTGCCAGCAGCCAAGGTCCGGGACAACAGGAGACCCAGTACTTC.

The table lists this clonotype with a few counts. The chain employs TRBV19 and TRBJ2-1; TRBD2 agrees at 7 bases. Losses at the gene ends were 1 base for V and 0 bases for J; bases not matched to a gene: 3. Germline-derived CDR1 and CDR2 are LNHDA and SQIVND (reference sequence). The CDR3 sequence is 16 residues long. CDR3 amino acids: CASSIVASGSYNEQFF. DNA for the CDR3: TGTGCCAGTAGTATAGTGGCTAGCGGCTCCTACAATGAGCAGTTCTTC. Filled out from reference TRBV19 and TRBJ2-1, the complete variable domain reads DGGITQSPKYLFRKEGQNVTLSCEQNLNHDAMYWYRQDPGQGLRLIYYSQIVNDFQKGDIAEGYSVSREKKESFPLTVTSAQKNPTAFYLCASSIVASGSYNEQFFGPGTRLTVL.

In this sample, this clonotype turned up a few times. The chain uses TRBV4-1 and TRBJ2-7; D is possibly TRBD2 (6 bases). V gave up 1 base and J gave up 2 bases, with 18 bases separating them. The CDR3 sequence is 17 residues long. Germline V gene lookup returns CDR1 MGHRA and CDR2 YSYEKL. CDR3: CASSQGALTGVPYEQYF. Written as DNA, the CDR3 is TGCGCCAGCAGCCAAGGGGCCCTGACGGGGGTTCCCTACGAGCAGTACTTC.

This clonotype was picked up a small number of times. The genes are TRBV6-2 or TRBV6-3 and TRBJ2-5; TRBD1 is a possible D gene (6 bases). Trimming removed 6 bases from V and 4 bases from J, with 12 bases in between. Germline CDR1 MNHEY, CDR2 SVGEGT. The CDR3 sequence is 13 residues long. This CDR3 reads CASRETGRETQYF. As DNA, the CDR3 is TGTGCCAGCAGAGAAACAGGGCGAGAGACCCAGTACTTC.

A remark on this clonotype: Germline and junction disagree at one end, which may indicate a read error. The chain carries TRBV6-2 or TRBV6-3 and TRBJ1-1; maybe TRBD1 (5 bases). The CDR3 runs to 13 residues. Germline V gives CDR1 MNHEY, CDR2 SVGEGT. The CDR3 region has the DNA TGTGCCAGCAGTTATAAGGGGAAGAATGAAGATTTCTTT. Translation: CASSYKGKNEDFF.

This chain links TRBV2 with TRBJ2-1; tentatively, D is TRBD1 or TRBD2 (5 bases each). From germline, CDR1 is SNHLY and CDR2 FYNNEI. This CDR3 has 13 amino acids. V shed 7 bases and J shed 7 bases, with 14 bases lying between them. The CDR3 bases are TGTGCCAGCACCAGAACTAGGGGTAATGAGCAGTTCTTC. Residues: CASTRTRGNEQFF.

The chain couples TRBV11-2 to TRBJ2-3, with TRBD2 matching over 10 bases. Germline-derived CDR1 and CDR2 are SGHAT and FQNNGV. Trimming removed 5 bases from V and 1 base from J; junction bases left unmatched: 6. The CDR3 is 16 residues long. CDR3 sequence reads: CASSPASGGCTDTQYF. As DNA, the CDR3 is TGTGCCAGCAGCCCAGCTAGCGGGGGATGCACAGATACGCAGTATTTT.

This clonotype was recorded many times. The rearrangement joins TRBV29-1 to TRBJ2-6; D may be TRBD1 (6 bases). Per germline, CDR1 SQVTM and CDR2 ANQGSEA. This CDR3 contains 16 residues. V was pared by 2 bases and J by 0 bases, with 11 bases between. Written as DNA, the CDR3 is TGCAGCGTTGAACGGGACACAGACTCTGGGGCCAACGTCCTGACTTTC. Encoded protein: CSVERDTDSGANVLTF. Together with reference TRBV29-1 and TRBJ2-6, the CDR3 gives the full variable domain: SAVISQKPSRDICQRGTSLTIQCQVDSQVTMMFWYRQQPGQSLTLIATANQGSEATYESGFVIDKFPISRPNLTFSTLTVSNMSPEDSSIYLCSVERDTDSGANVLTFGAGSRLTVL.

This clonotype turned up a few times. DNA for the CDR3: TGTGCCAGCAGTTACCGGGCCCTGAGGGAGGTCAACGAGCAGTACTTC. Residues: CASSYRALREVNEQYF. The V gene is TRBV6-5, the J gene TRBJ2-7; the D gene is possibly TRBD2 (6 bases). In germline, CDR1 is MNHEY, CDR2 SVGAGI. This CDR3 region has 16 residues. V lost 2 bases and J 5 bases, leaving 19 bases between the germline ends.

This clonotype was detected a few times. V and J are TRBV6-6 and TRBJ1-6; no clear D. V was clipped by 8 bases and J by 9 bases, with 14 bases between them. CDR3 size: 13 residues. Germline CDR1 MNHNY, CDR2 SVGAGI (reference sequence). The CDR3 loop reads CASLSSRGSPLHF. The CDR3 DNA sequence: TGTGCCAGCCTCTCGAGCCGGGGTTCACCCCTCCACTTT.

This clonotype was detected only a few times. V usage is TRBV6-5 and J usage is TRBJ2-5; D gene uncertain. The germline V gene encodes CDR1 MNHEY and CDR2 SVGAGI. The ends were cut back, 4 bases at V and 2 bases at J, with 20 bases in the middle. The CDR3 is 17 residues long. The CDR3 nucleotides read TGTGCCAGCAGTTTCATGCCTTATAGGGAACTGCAAGAGACCCAGTACTTC. Amino acids: CASSFMPYRELQETQYF.

There are many counts of this clonotype. The rearrangement uses TRBV7-9 and TRBJ2-2, with 9 bases identical to TRBD2. J lost 0 bases, V lost 5 bases, and 13 bases had no gene match. Germline V gene data show CDR1 as SEHNR and CDR2 as FQNEAQ (reference sequence). The CDR3 is made up of 19 amino acids. CDR3: CASSHHRTWTSANTGELFF. The CDR3 region has the DNA TGTGCCAGCAGCCATCACCGAACTTGGACTAGCGCGAACACCGGGGAGCTGTTTTTT. Full variable domain (missing parts from reference TRBV7-9 and TRBJ2-2): DTGVSQNPRHKITKRGQNVTFRCDPISEHNRLYWYRQTLGQGPEFLTYFQNEAQLEKSRLLSDRFSAERPKGSFSTLEIQRTEQGDSAMYLCASSHHRTWTSANTGELFFGEGSRLTVL.

This clonotype was seen at least ten times. The CDR3 DNA reads TGTGCCTGGAGTGGCGCAGTGCCCCTAAATCAGCCCCAGCATTTT. Translation: CAWSGAVPLNQPQHF. The rearrangement uses TRBV30 and TRBJ1-5; D unclear. In germline, CDR1 is GTSNPN, CDR2 SVGIG (reference sequence). Between the trimmed V and J ends, which lost 1 base and 4 bases, there was a span of 14 bases. The CDR3 consists of 15 residues.

This clonotype showed up many times. This chain uses TRBV5-6 with TRBJ1-4; D gene unclear. The CDR3 loop spans 13 amino acids. The V gene's germline CDR1 is SGHDT and CDR2 YYEEEE. Trimming took off 4 bases at V and 8 bases at J, with 12 bases between the two ends. CDR3 protein: CASSLSGGEKLFF. CDR3 coding DNA: TGTGCCAGCAGCCTCTCGGGCGGAGAAAAACTGTTTTTT.

This clonotype was counted a few times. The rearrangement joins TRBV2 to TRBJ1-5; 9 nucleotides agree with TRBD1. This CDR3 comprises 13 residues. V shed 8 bases and J 5 bases; nucleotides not matched to a gene: 4. The germline gives CDR1 SNHLY, CDR2 FYNNEI. CDR3 sequence: CASSGTGYQPQHF. In DNA form, the CDR3 reads TGTGCCAGCTCCGGGACAGGGTATCAGCCCCAGCATTTT.

V and J are TRBV20-1 and TRBJ2-1; 14 bases line up with TRBD2. After removal of 1 base from V and 10 bases from J, the junction contained 9 bases not matched to a gene. The CDR3 has 16 residues. Looked up from germline, CDR1 is DFQATT and CDR2 is SNEGSKA (reference sequence). The CDR3 sequence: CSARVRLAGGPGEQFF. CDR3 coding DNA: TGCAGTGCTAGAGTTAGACTAGCGGGAGGGCCAGGAGAGCAGTTCTTC.

This clonotype was observed many times. V and J are TRBV20-1 and TRBJ1-1, with 9 nucleotides matching TRBD1. This CDR3 contains 14 residues. The ends lost 4 bases at V and 3 bases at J; junction bases unmatched: 6. Germline values: CDR1 DFQATT, CDR2 SNEGSKA (reference sequence). Written as DNA, the CDR3 is TGCAGTGCTACACAGGGGGCGCAGGACACTGAAGCTTTCTTT. As protein: CSATQGAQDTEAFF.

This sequence joins TRBV2 and TRBJ2-1, with D possibly matching TRBD2 (6 bases). CDR3 length equals 15 residues. The ends were cut back, 6 bases at V and 8 bases at J, with 20 bases in the middle. Germline V gene lookup returns CDR1 SNHLY and CDR2 FYNNEI. DNA for the CDR3: TGTGCCAGCAGCGGGGGAATCGGGCTCCCGGATGAGCAGTTCTTC. Translating it yields CASSGGIGLPDEQFF.

V gene TRBV19 combines with J gene TRBJ1-1; TRBD1 might be the D (6 bases). Germline CDR1 and CDR2: LNHDA and SQIVND (reference sequence). The CDR3 is 15 amino acids. Trimming pared 3 bases from V and 0 bases from J, leaving 11 bases between. CDR3 sequence (DNA): TGTGCCAGTAGTATTGGGAACAGGGTGAACACTGAAGCTTTCTTT. Protein: CASSIGNRVNTEAFF.

The chain uses TRBV3-1 and TRBJ1-4; 7 bases are shared with TRBD1. Trimming at V came to 4 bases and at J to 0 bases, leaving 5 bases not matched to a gene. The CDR3 is 16 residues long. CDR1 LGHDT and CDR2 YNNKEL come from the germline V gene (reference sequence). The CDR3 sequence: CASSPRDSTTNEKLFF. The CDR3, as DNA: TGTGCCAGCAGCCCCCGGGACAGCACAACTAATGAAAAACTGTTTTTT.

This clonotype was found many times. The V and J genes are TRBV6-5 and TRBJ2-5, with 8 bases aligning to TRBD2. CDR3 size: 16 residues. The germline V gene encodes CDR1 MNHEY and CDR2 SVGAGI. V lost 0 bases and J lost 2; bases outside the gene matches: 5. DNA for the CDR3: TGTGCCAGCAGTTACTCCGGGACTAGAGCTCAAGAGACCCAGTACTTC. Amino acids: CASSYSGTRAQETQYF.